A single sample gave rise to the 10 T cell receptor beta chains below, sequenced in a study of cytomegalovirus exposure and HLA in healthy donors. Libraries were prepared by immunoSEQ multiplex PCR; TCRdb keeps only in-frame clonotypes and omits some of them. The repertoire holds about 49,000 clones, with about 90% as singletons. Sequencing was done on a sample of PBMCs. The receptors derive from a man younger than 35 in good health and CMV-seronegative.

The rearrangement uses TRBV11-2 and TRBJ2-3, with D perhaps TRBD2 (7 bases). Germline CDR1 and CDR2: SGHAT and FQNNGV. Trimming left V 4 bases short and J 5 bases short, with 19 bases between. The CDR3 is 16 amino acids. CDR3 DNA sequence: TGTGCCAGCAGCTGGGGGGGCTACAGTCCTGGAGATACGCAGTATTTT. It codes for CASSWGGYSPGDTQYF.

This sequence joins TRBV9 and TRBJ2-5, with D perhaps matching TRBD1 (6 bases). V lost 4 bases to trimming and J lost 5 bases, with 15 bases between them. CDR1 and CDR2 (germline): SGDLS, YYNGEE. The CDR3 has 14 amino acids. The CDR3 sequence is CASSLTGQTETQYF. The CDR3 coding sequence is TGTGCCAGCAGCCTTACAGGGCAGACTGAGACCCAGTACTTC.

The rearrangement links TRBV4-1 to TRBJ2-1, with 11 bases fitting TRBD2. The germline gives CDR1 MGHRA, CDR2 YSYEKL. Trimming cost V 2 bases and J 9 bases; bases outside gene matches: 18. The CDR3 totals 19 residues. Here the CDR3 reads CASSQTPLLAGERRSEQFF. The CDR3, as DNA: TGCGCCAGCAGCCAAACACCCCTACTAGCGGGAGAGCGTCGCAGTGAGCAGTTCTTC.

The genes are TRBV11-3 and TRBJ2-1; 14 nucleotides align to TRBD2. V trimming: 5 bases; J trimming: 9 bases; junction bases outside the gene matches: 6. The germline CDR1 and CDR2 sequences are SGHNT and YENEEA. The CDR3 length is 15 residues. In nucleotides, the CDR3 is TGTGCCAGCAGCCGACTAGCGGGAGGGCCCGGTGAGCAGTTCTTC. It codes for CASSRLAGGPGEQFF.

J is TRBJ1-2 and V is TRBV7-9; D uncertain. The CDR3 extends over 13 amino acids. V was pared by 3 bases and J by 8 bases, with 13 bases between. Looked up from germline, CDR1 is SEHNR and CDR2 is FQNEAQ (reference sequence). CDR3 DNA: TGTGCCAGCAGCTTTGCGGGTGACGAGGGCTACACCTTC. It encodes CASSFAGDEGYTF.

The CDR3 is CASSLAPVNYGYTF. The CDR3 DNA is TGTGCCAGCAGCTTAGCGCCGGTAAACTATGGCTACACCTTC. This chain links TRBV7-9 with TRBJ1-2, with D unresolved. This CDR3 region has 14 residues. The ends were cut back, 0 bases at V and 2 bases at J, with 7 bases in the middle. CDR1 is SEHNR and CDR2 is FQNEAQ in the germline V gene (reference sequence).

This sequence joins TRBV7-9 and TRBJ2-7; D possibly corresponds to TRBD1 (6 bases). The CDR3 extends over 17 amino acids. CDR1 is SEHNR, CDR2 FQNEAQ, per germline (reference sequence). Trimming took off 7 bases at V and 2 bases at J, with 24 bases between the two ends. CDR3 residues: CASTSRGTPSEPYEQYF. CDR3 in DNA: TGTGCCAGCACCTCGAGGGGGACCCCATCAGAGCCCTACGAGCAGTACTTC. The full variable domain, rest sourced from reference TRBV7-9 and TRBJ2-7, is DTGVSQNPRHKITKRGQNVTFRCDPISEHNRLYWYRQTLGQGPEFLTYFQNEAQLEKSRLLSDRFSAERPKGSFSTLEIQRTEQGDSAMYLCASTSRGTPSEPYEQYFGPGTRLTVT.

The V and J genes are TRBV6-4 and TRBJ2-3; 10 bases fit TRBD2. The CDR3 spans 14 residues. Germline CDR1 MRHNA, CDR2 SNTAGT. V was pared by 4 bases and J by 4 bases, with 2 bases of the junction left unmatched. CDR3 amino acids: CASSASGSADTQYF. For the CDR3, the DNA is TGTGCCAGCAGTGCTAGCGGGAGCGCAGATACGCAGTATTTT.

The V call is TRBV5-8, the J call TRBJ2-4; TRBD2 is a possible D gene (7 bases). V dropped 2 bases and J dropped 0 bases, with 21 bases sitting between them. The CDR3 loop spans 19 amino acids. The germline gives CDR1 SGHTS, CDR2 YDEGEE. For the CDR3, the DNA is TGTGCCAGCAGCTTTTCGGGGGGCGCTGCGAACTTAGCCAAAAACATTCAGTACTTC. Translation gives CASSFSGGAANLAKNIQYF.

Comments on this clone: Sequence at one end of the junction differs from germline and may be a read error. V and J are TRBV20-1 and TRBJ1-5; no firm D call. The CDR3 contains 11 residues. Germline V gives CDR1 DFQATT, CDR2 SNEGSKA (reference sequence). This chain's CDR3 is CSARGKQPQHF. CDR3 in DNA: TGCAGTGCTAGGGGCAAACAGCCCCAGCATTTT.